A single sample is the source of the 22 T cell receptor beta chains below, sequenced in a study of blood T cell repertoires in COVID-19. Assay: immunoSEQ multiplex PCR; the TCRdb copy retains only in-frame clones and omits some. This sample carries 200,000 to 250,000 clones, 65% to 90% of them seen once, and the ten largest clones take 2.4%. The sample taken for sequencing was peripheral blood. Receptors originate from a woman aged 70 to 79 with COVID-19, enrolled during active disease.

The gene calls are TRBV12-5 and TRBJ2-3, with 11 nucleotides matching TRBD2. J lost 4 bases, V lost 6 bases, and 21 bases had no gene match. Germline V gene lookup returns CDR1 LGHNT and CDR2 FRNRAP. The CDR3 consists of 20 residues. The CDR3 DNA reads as TGTGCTAGTGGCACACCTACTAGCGGGAGCAAAACAAAGGAGGCAGATACGCAGTATTTT. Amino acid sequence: CASGTPTSGSKTKEADTQYF.

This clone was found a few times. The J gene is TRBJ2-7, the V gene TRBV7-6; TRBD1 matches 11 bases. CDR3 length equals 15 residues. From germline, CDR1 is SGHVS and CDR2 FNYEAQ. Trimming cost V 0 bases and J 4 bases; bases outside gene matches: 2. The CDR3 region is CASSLAGTGGYEQYF. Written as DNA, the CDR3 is TGTGCCAGCAGCTTAGCCGGGACAGGGGGGTACGAGCAGTACTTC.

CDR3 loop: CASSLLAGDEQFF. The CDR3 bases are TGTGCCAGCAGCTTATTAGCGGGTGATGAGCAGTTCTTC. The chain has TRBV13 and TRBJ2-1; 7 bases agree with TRBD2. The CDR3 has 13 amino acids. Trimming removed 2 bases from V and 8 bases from J; junction bases left unmatched: 3. Germline CDR1 is PRHDT and CDR2 is FYEKMQ (reference sequence). The full variable domain, with the rest looked up from reference TRBV13 and TRBJ2-1, is AAGVIQSPRHLIKEKRETATLKCYPIPRHDTVYWYQQGPGQDPQFLISFYEKMQSDKGSIPDRFSAQQFSDYHSELNMSSLELGDSALYFCASSLLAGDEQFFGPGTRLTVL.

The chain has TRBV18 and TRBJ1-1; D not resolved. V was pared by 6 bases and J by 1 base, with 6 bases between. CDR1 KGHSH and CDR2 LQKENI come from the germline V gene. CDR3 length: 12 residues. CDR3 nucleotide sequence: TGTGCCAGCTCGTCACAGAACACTGAAGCTTTCTTT. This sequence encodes CASSSQNTEAFF.

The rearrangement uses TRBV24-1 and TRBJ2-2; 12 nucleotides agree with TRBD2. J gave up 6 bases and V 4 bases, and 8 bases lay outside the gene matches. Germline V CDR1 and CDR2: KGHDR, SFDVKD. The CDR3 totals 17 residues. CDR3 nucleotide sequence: TGTGCCACCAGTGAGACCTCTAGCGGGAGGGCCCCCGGGGAGCTGTTTTTT. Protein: CATSETSSGRAPGELFF.

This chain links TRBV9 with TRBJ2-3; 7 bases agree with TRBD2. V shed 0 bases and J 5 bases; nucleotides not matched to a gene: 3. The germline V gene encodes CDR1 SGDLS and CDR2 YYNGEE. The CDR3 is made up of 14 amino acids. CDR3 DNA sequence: TGTGCCAGCAGCGTAGCACTAGCGATAGATACGCAGTATTTT. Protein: CASSVALAIDTQYF.

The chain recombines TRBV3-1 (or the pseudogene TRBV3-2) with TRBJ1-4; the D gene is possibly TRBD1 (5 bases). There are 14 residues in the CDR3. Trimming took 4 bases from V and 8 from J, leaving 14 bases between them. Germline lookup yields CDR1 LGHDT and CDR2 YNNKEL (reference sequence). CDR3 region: CASSPVGGSEKLFF. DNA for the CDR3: TGTGCCAGCAGCCCCGTCGGGGGGTCAGAAAAACTGTTTTTT.

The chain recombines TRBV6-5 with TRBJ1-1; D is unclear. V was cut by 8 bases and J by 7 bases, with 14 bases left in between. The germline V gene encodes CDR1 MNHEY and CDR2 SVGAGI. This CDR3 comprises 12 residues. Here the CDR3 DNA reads TGTGCCAGCCATACGGTCGGTAGTGAAGCTTTCTTT. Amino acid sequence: CASHTVGSEAFF.

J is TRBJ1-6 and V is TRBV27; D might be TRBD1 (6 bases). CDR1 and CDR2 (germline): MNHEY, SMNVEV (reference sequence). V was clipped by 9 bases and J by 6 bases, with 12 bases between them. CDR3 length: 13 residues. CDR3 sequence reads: CASTGTRNSPLHF. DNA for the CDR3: TGTGCCAGTACAGGGACACGTAATTCACCCCTCCACTTT.

CDR3 bases: TGTGCCAGCAGCTTAGTCTCGGGGGGAACCCCCAATGAGCAGTTCTTC. Protein product: CASSLVSGGTPNEQFF. This chain links TRBV11-3 with TRBJ2-1, with 7 bases lining up with TRBD2. The CDR3 totals 16 residues. V lost 1 base, J lost 6 bases, and 9 bases stayed unmatched. Germline CDR1 is SGHNT and CDR2 is YENEEA.

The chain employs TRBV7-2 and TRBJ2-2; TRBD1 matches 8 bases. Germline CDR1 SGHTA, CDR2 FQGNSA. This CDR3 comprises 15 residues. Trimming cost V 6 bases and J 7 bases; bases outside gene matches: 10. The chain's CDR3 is CASSSTQGAVGELFF. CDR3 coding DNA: TGTGCCAGCAGTTCCACCCAGGGGGCGGTCGGGGAGCTGTTTTTT.

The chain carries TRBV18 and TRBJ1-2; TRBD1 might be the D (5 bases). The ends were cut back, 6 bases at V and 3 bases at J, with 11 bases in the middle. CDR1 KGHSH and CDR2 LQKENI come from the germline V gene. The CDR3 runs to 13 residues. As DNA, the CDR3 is TGTGCCAGCTCCCTGCGGGGCGACTATGGCTACACCTTC. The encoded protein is CASSLRGDYGYTF.

CDR3 coding DNA: TGTGCCAGCAGTTCAGGGGGTACTGAAGCTTTCTTT. Translating it yields CASSSGGTEAFF. V gene TRBV6-5 combines with J gene TRBJ1-1; 7 bases match TRBD1. Germline V gene lookup returns CDR1 MNHEY and CDR2 SVGAGI. This CDR3 contains 12 residues. The J segment lost 5 bases and the V segment lost 4 bases, leaving 1 base of the junction unmatched.

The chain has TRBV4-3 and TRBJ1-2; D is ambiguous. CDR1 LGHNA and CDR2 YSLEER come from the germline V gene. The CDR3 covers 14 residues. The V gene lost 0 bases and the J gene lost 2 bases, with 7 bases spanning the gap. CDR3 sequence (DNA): TGCGCCAGCAGCCAAGACGGACTCAACTATGGCTACACCTTC. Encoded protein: CASSQDGLNYGYTF.

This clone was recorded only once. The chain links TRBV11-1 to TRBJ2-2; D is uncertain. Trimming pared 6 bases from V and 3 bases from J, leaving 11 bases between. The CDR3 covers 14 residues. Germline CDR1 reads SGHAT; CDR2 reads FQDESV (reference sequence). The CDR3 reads CASSSRLDTGELFF. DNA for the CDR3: TGTGCCAGCAGTTCCAGACTTGACACCGGGGAGCTGTTTTTT. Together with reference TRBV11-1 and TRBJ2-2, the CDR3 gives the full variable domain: EAEVAQSPRYKITEKSQAVAFWCDPISGHATLYWYRQILGQGPELLVQFQDESVVDDSQLPKDRFSAERLKGVDSTLKIQPAELGDSAMYLCASSSRLDTGELFFGEGSRLTVL.

CDR3 sequence: CASSRQGKGTDTQYF. CDR3 sequence (DNA): TGTGCCAGCAGCAGACAGGGGAAGGGCACAGATACGCAGTATTTT. The chain couples TRBV11-2 to TRBJ2-3, with TRBD1 matching over 8 bases. In germline, CDR1 is SGHAT, CDR2 FQNNGV. This CDR3 spans 15 amino acids. J gave up 1 base and V 5 bases, and 5 bases lay outside the gene matches.

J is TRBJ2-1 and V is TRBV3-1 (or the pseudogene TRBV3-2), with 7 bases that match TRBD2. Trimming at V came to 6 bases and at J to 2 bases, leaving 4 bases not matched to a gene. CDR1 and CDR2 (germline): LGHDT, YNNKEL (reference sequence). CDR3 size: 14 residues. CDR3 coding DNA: TGTGCCAGCAGGACTAGCCAGACCTACAATGAGCAGTTCTTC. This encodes CASRTSQTYNEQFF.

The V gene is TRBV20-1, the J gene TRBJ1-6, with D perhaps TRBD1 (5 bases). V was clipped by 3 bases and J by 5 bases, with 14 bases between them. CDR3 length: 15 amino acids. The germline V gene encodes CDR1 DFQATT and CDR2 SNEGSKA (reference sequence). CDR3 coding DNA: TGCAGTGCTAGTCAAGCGCAGGGAAATAATTCACCCCTCCACTTT. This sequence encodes CSASQAQGNNSPLHF.

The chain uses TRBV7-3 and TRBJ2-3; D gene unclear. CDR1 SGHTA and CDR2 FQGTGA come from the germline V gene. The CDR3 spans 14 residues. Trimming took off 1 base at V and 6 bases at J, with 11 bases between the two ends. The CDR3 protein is CASSLSDLRDTQYF. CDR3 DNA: TGTGCCAGCAGCTTAAGTGACTTACGGGATACGCAGTATTTT. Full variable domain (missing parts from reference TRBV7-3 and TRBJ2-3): GAGVSQTPSNKVTEKGKYVELRCDPISGHTALYWYRQSLGQGPEFLIYFQGTGAADDSGLPNDRFFAVRPEGSVSTLKIQRTERGDSAVYLCASSLSDLRDTQYFGPGTRLTVL.

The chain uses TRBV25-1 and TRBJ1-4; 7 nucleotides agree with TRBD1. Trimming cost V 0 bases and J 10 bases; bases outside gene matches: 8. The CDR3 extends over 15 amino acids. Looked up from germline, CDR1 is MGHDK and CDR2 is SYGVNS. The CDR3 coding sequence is TGTGCCAGCAGTGAATACGACAGGGCTAAAGGAAAACTGTTTTTT. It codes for CASSEYDRAKGKLFF.

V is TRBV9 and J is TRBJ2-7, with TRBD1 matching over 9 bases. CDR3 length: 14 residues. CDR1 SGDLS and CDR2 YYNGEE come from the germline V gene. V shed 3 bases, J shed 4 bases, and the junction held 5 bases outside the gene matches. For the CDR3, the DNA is TGTGCCAGCAGCGCCGGGACAGGGTGGTACGAGCAGTACTTC. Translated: CASSAGTGWYEQYF.

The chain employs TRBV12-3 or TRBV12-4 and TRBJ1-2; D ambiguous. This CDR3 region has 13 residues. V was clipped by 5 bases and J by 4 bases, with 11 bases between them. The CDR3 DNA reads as TGTGCCAGCAGTCCCACCGGGAGCTATGGCTACACCTTC. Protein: CASSPTGSYGYTF.